This TCR beta chain originates from a study of breast tumors, draining lymph nodes, adjacent tissues. The lymph nodes were axillary draining lymph nodes from breast cancer patients. As concerns this clonotype: Its antigen is unidentified.

TCRdb reanalysed the multiplex PCR reads using MiXCR and keeps one entry per CDR3 protein. This sample has some 170,000 distinct CDR3 sequences, with 25% to 40% found just once. Germline V gives CDR1 SGHRS, CDR2 YFSETQ. Between the trimmed V and J ends, which lost 0 bases and 4 bases, there was a span of 21 bases. CDR3 length equals 18 residues. The study's findings and limits: Compared with basal-like, luminal-like tumors shared significantly more repertoire with nontumor tissue. Compared with lymph nodes, tumors were less diverse; compared with nontumor tissue, more. The lymph node origin of tumor T cells was framed as consistent with a hypothesis, not demonstrated.

V and J are TRBV5-1 and TRBJ2-3; D may be TRBD1 or TRBD2 (5 bases each). Source material: axillary lymph node tissue. This TCR was recovered from a female donor with breast cancer. Some clones in this sample may be carry-over from other donors' samples. CDR3 region: CASSLAPLGTRNADTQYF. CDR3 in DNA: TGCGCCAGCAGCTTGGCCCCCTTGGGGACCAGGAACGCAGATACGCAGTATTTT.